This TCR beta chain was sequenced during a study of blood T cell repertoires in COVID-19. As for the study in general: Acute and convalescent COVID-19 specimens originated in the United States, Italy and Spain. PBMCs, B-cell-depleted T cells, or T cells provided the cDNA or gDNA that made up the material.

This clone appeared many times. The authors' processing: It was from reference gene primer amplification that nucleated cell counts were estimated. Using immunoSEQ multiplex PCR, the repertoire was profiled, and TCRdb retains in-frame clones only, with some absent. V and J calls and clone size are copied from that table; D and trimming were computed from the DNA. The table records 24,000 or so clones, roughly 76% of them present only once. Trimming shortened V by 5 bases and J by 6 bases, and 14 bases separated the two germline ends. Germline V gene data show CDR1 as MDHEN and CDR2 as SYDVKM. This CDR3 comprises 14 residues.

The chain combines TRBV28 with TRBJ1-5, with unresolved D. The sequencing input was peripheral blood. The TCR comes from a woman aged 80 or older with acute or convalescent COVID-19. CDR3: CASSPGPGRQPQHF. CDR3 nucleotides: TGTGCCAGCAGTCCAGGTCCAGGCCGTCAGCCCCAGCATTTT.